The T cell receptor beta chain described here comes from a study of OX40 agonist ivuxolimab in advanced cancers. This clone has only one observation. Clones were read by immunoSEQ multiplex PCR, and TCRdb kept only the in-frame ones, dropping some. The sample consists of some 150,000 clones, 75% to 95% of them appearing once. The receptor was isolated from an adult with an advanced solid tumor such as melanoma, head and neck, liver or kidney cancer. The source was CD4+ or CD8+ T cells sorted from blood, collected in a trial of the OX40 agonist ivuxolimab.

CDR3 bases: TGCGCCAGCAGCCAAGGAGTAAGCTACGAGCAGTACTTC. It translates to CASSQGVSYEQYF. V is TRBV4-3 and J is TRBJ2-7; D remains ambiguous. Trimming left V 1 base short and J 3 bases short, with 7 bases between. This CDR3 has 13 amino acids. Germline CDR1 LGHNA, CDR2 YSLEER.